These 30 T cell receptor beta chains originate from one sample sequenced in a study of blood T cell repertoires in COVID-19. Only in-frame clones appear in the TCRdb table, and some are missing; sequencing was by immunoSEQ multiplex PCR. The sample records 260,000 or so clones, 88% being singletons. The material sequenced was peripheral blood. These receptors came from a man aged 18 to 29 with active or convalescent COVID-19.

The rearrangement uses TRBV9 and TRBJ2-5; tentative D call: TRBD1 (5 bases). Germline V gene data show CDR1 as SGDLS and CDR2 as YYNGEE. The CDR3 is 16 residues long. Trimming left V 1 base short and J 2 bases short, with 15 bases between. Here the CDR3 reads CASSVTAGPAQETQYF. The DNA of the CDR3 is TGTGCCAGCAGCGTAACGGCAGGGCCCGCTCAAGAGACCCAGTACTTC.

The genes are TRBV7-2 and TRBJ1-3, with 7 bases that match TRBD1. Looked up from germline, CDR1 is SGHTA and CDR2 is FQGNSA. V trimming: 5 bases; J trimming: 1 base; junction bases outside the gene matches: 2. This CDR3 region has 14 residues. CDR3 in amino acids: CASSTTGSGNTIYF. In nucleotides, the CDR3 is TGTGCCAGCAGCACGACAGGGTCTGGAAACACCATATATTTT. Filled out from reference TRBV7-2 and TRBJ1-3, the complete variable domain reads GAGVSQSPSNKVTEKGKDVELRCDPISGHTALYWYRQSLGQGLEFLIYFQGNSAPDKSGLPSDRFSAERTGGSVSTLTIQRTQQEDSAVYLCASSTTGSGNTIYFGEGSWLTVV.

The genes are TRBV12-5 and TRBJ2-2, with unresolved D. The CDR3 length is 17 residues. Germline CDR1 and CDR2: LGHNT and FRNRAP. V was pared by 3 bases and J by 2 bases, with 16 bases between. The chain's CDR3 is CASGFILKERNTGELFF. CDR3 sequence (DNA): TGTGCTAGTGGTTTTATCTTGAAAGAGAGAAACACCGGGGAGCTGTTTTTT. Looking up the rest from reference TRBV12-5 and TRBJ2-2 gives the full variable domain: DARVTQTPRHKVTEMGQEVTMRCQPILGHNTVFWYRQTMMQGLELLAYFRNRAPLDDSGMPKDRFSAEMPDATLATLKIQPSEPRDSAVYFCASGFILKERNTGELFFGEGSRLTVL.

This chain joins TRBV7-3 and TRBJ2-3, with TRBD2 matching 15 bases. The CDR3 contains 18 residues. Germline V CDR1 and CDR2: SGHTA, FQGTGA. V gave up 4 bases and J gave up 1 base; unmatched junction bases: 6. The CDR3 region is CASSSPGLAGGRTDTQYF. The CDR3 nucleotides read TGTGCCAGCAGCTCCCCGGGACTAGCGGGGGGACGCACAGATACGCAGTATTTT.

V usage is TRBV6-2 or TRBV6-3 and J usage is TRBJ2-3; D may be TRBD2 (7 bases). The length of the CDR3 is 16 residues. V was clipped by 2 bases and J by 6 bases, with 18 bases between them. The germline V gene has CDR1 MNHEY and CDR2 SVGEGT. The CDR3 region has the DNA TGTGCCAGCAGTTACAGCGGCGGGGGCCTTCACGATACGCAGTATTTT. It yields the protein CASSYSGGGLHDTQYF.

This chain connects TRBV11-2 to TRBJ2-1, with D hard to call. The CDR3 spans 12 residues. The germline CDR1 and CDR2 sequences are SGHAT and FQNNGV. V lost 5 bases to trimming and J lost 12 bases, with 14 bases between them. The CDR3 bases are TGTGCCAGCAGCCATCATTCCCCCGGGCAGTTCTTC. This sequence encodes CASSHHSPGQFF.

The chain links TRBV27 to TRBJ1-6; a possible D gene is TRBD1 (6 bases). V was cut by 6 bases and J by 9 bases, with 12 bases left in between. CDR3 length: 13 residues. Germline V CDR1 and CDR2: MNHEY, SMNVEV (reference sequence). In nucleotides, the CDR3 is TGTGCCAGCAGCCTCGACAGGACTTCACCCCTCCACTTT. Encoded protein: CASSLDRTSPLHF.

V is TRBV6-5 and J is TRBJ2-1; TRBD1 agrees at 7 bases. Unmatched junction bases numbered 11, after V lost 6 bases and J lost 12 bases. The CDR3 consists of 13 residues. Germline V CDR1 and CDR2: MNHEY, SVGAGI. As DNA, the CDR3 is TGTGCCAGCAGCCCCACTCGACAGGGCCCGCAGTTCTTC. It yields the protein CASSPTRQGPQFF.

The V gene is TRBV6-6, the J gene TRBJ1-6, with D perhaps TRBD1 (5 bases). CDR3 size: 14 residues. V lost 5 bases, J lost 7 bases, and 12 bases lay in between. CDR1 and CDR2 (germline): MNHNY, SVGAGI (reference sequence). In DNA, the CDR3 is TGTGCCAGCAGTCTACAGGTGCAAAATTCACCCCTCCACTTT. Translation: CASSLQVQNSPLHF.

V usage is TRBV10-3 and J usage is TRBJ1-3; 7 bases map to TRBD1. This CDR3 is built from 17 residues. The V gene end was trimmed by 1 base and the J gene end by 1 base; junction bases not matched to a gene: 7. CDR1 and CDR2 (germline): ENHRY, SYGVKD. As DNA, the CDR3 is TGTGCCATCAGTGAGTTTCGACAGGGCACGTCTGGAAACACCATATATTTT. This sequence encodes CAISEFRQGTSGNTIYF.

This clone was found once. V gene TRBV4-2 combines with J gene TRBJ1-2; D remains unclear. Between the trimmed V and J ends, which lost 1 base and 6 bases, there was a span of 15 bases. Germline loops: CDR1 LGHNA, CDR2 YNFKEQ. The CDR3 extends over 15 amino acids. CDR3: CASSQGNRGWDGYTF. DNA for the CDR3: TGTGCCAGCAGCCAAGGGAACCGGGGATGGGATGGCTACACCTTC.

The J gene is TRBJ2-7, the V gene TRBV9; 10 bases agree with TRBD1. There are 15 residues in the CDR3. Germline CDR1 reads SGDLS; CDR2 reads YYNGEE. After removal of 0 bases from V and 7 bases from J, the junction contained 7 bases not matched to a gene. In DNA form, the CDR3 reads TGTGCCAGCAGCGTAGCTGACAGGGGGCAGTCAGAGCAGTACTTC. Translation: CASSVADRGQSEQYF.

This clone was recorded a few times. The V call is TRBV2, the J call TRBJ1-3, with D tentatively TRBD1 (6 bases). Trimming removed 11 bases from V and 8 bases from J, with 10 bases in between. This CDR3 contains 10 residues. Germline V gene sequence: CDR1 SNHLY, CDR2 FYNNEI. The CDR3 protein is CALGGDTIYF. The DNA for the CDR3 is TGTGCCCTAGGGGGTGACACCATATATTTT.

V gene TRBV10-3 combines with J gene TRBJ1-2; possible D gene TRBD1, 6 bases. Trimming stripped 6 bases from V and 0 bases from J, with 11 bases between. The germline gives CDR1 ENHRY, CDR2 SYGVKD. This CDR3 contains 14 residues. The CDR3 coding sequence is TGTGCCATCAGAGGGGACACTGCTAACTATGGCTACACCTTC. Translated, it gives CAIRGDTANYGYTF.

This clone came up a few times. The J gene is TRBJ1-2, the V gene TRBV2; no reliable D call. Germline V gene data show CDR1 as SNHLY and CDR2 as FYNNEI. V lost 1 base and J 2 bases, leaving 20 bases between the germline ends. This CDR3 is built from 18 residues. CDR3: CASSEVGSLYKRNYGYTF. In DNA, the CDR3 is TGTGCCAGCAGTGAAGTGGGCAGCCTTTACAAACGGAACTATGGCTACACCTTC.

The CDR3 loop is CASSRTASTDTQYF. The CDR3 nucleotides are TGTGCCAGCAGTCGGACAGCTAGCACAGATACGCAGTATTTT. The V and J genes are TRBV6-5 and TRBJ2-3, with a tentative D call TRBD1 (6 bases). The germline V gene encodes CDR1 MNHEY and CDR2 SVGAGI. This CDR3 has 14 amino acids. The germline V and J ends were trimmed by 5 bases and 0 bases, with 9 bases remaining between them.

The chain recombines TRBV19 with TRBJ1-1; 8 positions agree with TRBD1. Losses at the gene ends were 4 bases for V and 0 bases for J; bases not matched to a gene: 7. Germline V lookup: CDR1 LNHDA, CDR2 SQIVND (reference sequence). The CDR3 has 16 amino acids. The CDR3, as DNA: TGTGCCAGTAGTACGCCGACAGGGGCCCTGAACACTGAAGCTTTCTTT. Residues: CASSTPTGALNTEAFF.

The chain recombines TRBV12-5 with TRBJ1-2, with TRBD1 as a possible D gene (5 bases). This CDR3 spans 14 amino acids. Germline-derived CDR1 and CDR2 are LGHNT and FRNRAP. With 2 bases removed from V and 3 bases from J, the gap between germline ends came to 10 bases. For the CDR3, the DNA is TGTGCTAGTGGTTTGTCCGCCAGGGACTATGGCTACACCTTC. Its protein product is CASGLSARDYGYTF.

The gene calls are TRBV10-3 and TRBJ1-2; 9 bases are a match to TRBD1. V shed 7 bases and J 8 bases; nucleotides not matched to a gene: 11. The CDR3 sequence is 14 residues long. Germline V lookup: CDR1 ENHRY, CDR2 SYGVKD. CDR3 bases: TGTGCCATCACAACCGGGACAGGGAATGCGGGCTACACCTTC. It is translated as CAITTGTGNAGYTF.

The chain carries TRBV4-1 and TRBJ2-2; TRBD2 matches 8 bases. This CDR3 region has 14 residues. CDR1 and CDR2 from the germline V gene are MGHRA and YSYEKL. V dropped 5 bases and J dropped 9; count of bases not matched to a gene: 8. The CDR3 nucleotides are TGCGCCAGCAGCTTCCAGACTAGCGCGAGGGAGCTGTTTTTT. Its translation: CASSFQTSARELFF.

The V call is TRBV7-2, the J call TRBJ2-2; D is perhaps TRBD1 (5 bases). The V gene lost 1 base and the J gene lost 4 bases, with 19 bases spanning the gap. This CDR3 is 18 amino acids long. Germline CDR1 reads SGHTA; CDR2 reads FQGNSA. In DNA, the CDR3 is TGTGCCAGCAGCTTAGGAGTAAGTTTCGGACATTTCACCGGGGAGCTGTTTTTT. This encodes CASSLGVSFGHFTGELFF.

The chain couples TRBV11-2 to TRBJ2-7; 7 bases align to TRBD1. CDR1 and CDR2 (germline): SGHAT, FQNNGV. CDR3 length: 14 amino acids. After removal of 6 bases from V and 7 bases from J, the junction contained 12 bases not matched to a gene. Written as DNA, the CDR3 is TGTGCCAGCAGTCCCCCCACAGGGGTACGAGAGCAGTACTTC. Protein sequence: CASSPPTGVREQYF.

This clone appeared a single time. This chain links TRBV7-9 with TRBJ1-2; TRBD1 might be the D (6 bases). The CDR3 totals 14 residues. V lost 1 base and J 7 bases, leaving 13 bases between the germline ends. CDR1 and CDR2 from the germline V gene are SEHNR and FQNEAQ (reference sequence). CDR3 in DNA: TGTGCCAGCAGCTTAGGAGGACAGTTCGGTGGCTACACCTTC. It codes for CASSLGGQFGGYTF.

The chain employs TRBV19 and TRBJ1-4; unclear D gene. This CDR3 has 17 residues. Germline V CDR1 and CDR2: LNHDA, SQIVND (reference sequence). Trimming shortened V by 3 bases and J by 2 bases, and 16 bases separated the two germline ends. The CDR3 spells CASSIDEGPVTNEKLFF. CDR3 nucleotides: TGTGCCAGTAGTATTGACGAGGGCCCGGTGACTAATGAAAAACTGTTTTTT. Combining the CDR3 with reference TRBV19 and TRBJ1-4 gives the whole variable domain DGGITQSPKYLFRKEGQNVTLSCEQNLNHDAMYWYRQDPGQGLRLIYYSQIVNDFQKGDIAEGYSVSREKKESFPLTVTSAQKNPTAFYLCASSIDEGPVTNEKLFFGSGTQLSVL.

This chain links TRBV2 with TRBJ1-1; possibly TRBD1 for D (5 bases). Germline V gives CDR1 SNHLY, CDR2 FYNNEI. The CDR3 is 14 residues long. V was pared by 3 bases and J by 2 bases, with 10 bases between. CDR3 sequence (DNA): TGTGCCAGCAGTGATTGGACACAAAACACTGAAGCTTTCTTT. It encodes CASSDWTQNTEAFF.

The chain carries TRBV19 and TRBJ1-4, with 7 bases that match TRBD1. The CDR3 totals 14 residues. The V segment lost 4 bases and the J segment 8 bases; nucleotides outside the gene matches: 7. Germline CDR1 and CDR2: LNHDA and SQIVND (reference sequence). CDR3 nucleotides: TGTGCCAGTAGTACTCCGGGACAGTGGGAAAAACTGTTTTTT. Amino acids: CASSTPGQWEKLFF.

The rearrangement uses TRBV24-1 and TRBJ2-2; D remains ambiguous. The length of the CDR3 is 14 residues. V lost 4 bases and J lost 2, with 7 bases in between. CDR1 KGHDR and CDR2 SFDVKD come from the germline V gene. CDR3 coding DNA: TGTGCCACCAGTGACAGGTTCAACACCGGGGAGCTGTTTTTT. It translates to CATSDRFNTGELFF.

This clone was seen more than once but under ten times. The chain joins TRBV7-2 to TRBJ1-5; unclear D gene. The germline gives CDR1 SGHTA, CDR2 FQGNSA. The CDR3 spans 15 residues. V lost 5 bases and J 8 bases, leaving 19 bases between the germline ends. CDR3 DNA: TGTGCCAGCAGCCCAGTGGGCGGGCCCTCGGAGCCCCAGCATTTT. Translating it yields CASSPVGGPSEPQHF.

The V gene is TRBV18, the J gene TRBJ1-5, with D tentatively TRBD1 (6 bases). The ends were cut back, 2 bases at V and 6 bases at J, with 14 bases in the middle. This CDR3 spans 15 amino acids. Germline V gene lookup returns CDR1 KGHSH and CDR2 LQKENI. The CDR3 loop is CASSPATGKVQPQHF. CDR3 sequence (DNA): TGTGCCAGCTCACCAGCTACAGGGAAGGTTCAGCCCCAGCATTTT.

This chain links TRBV6-2 or TRBV6-3 with TRBJ2-7; D not certain. With 3 bases removed from V and 7 bases from J, the gap between germline ends came to 7 bases. CDR1 is MNHEY and CDR2 is SVGEGT in the germline V gene. CDR3 size: 11 residues. The CDR3 spells CASSYPREQYF. The CDR3 coding sequence is TGTGCCAGCAGTTATCCGAGGGAGCAGTACTTC.